The T cell receptor beta chain described here comes from a study of cytomegalovirus exposure and HLA in healthy donors. The study's findings and limits: Equally common other TCR beta chains were less clonally expanded than HLA-associated ones, a later analysis found. A later analysis found TCR association rates differed by HLA locus, highest for DRB1 and lowest for HLA-C. Later analysis identified a missense DCLRE1C variant that was linked to TCR beta V- and J-gene trimming. Listed as cytomegalovirus-associated were roughly 180 TCR beta chains.

This clone was detected a few times. Its antigen is unknown. V lost 5 bases and J lost 6, with 14 bases in between. The CDR3 totals 12 residues. Germline V gene sequence: CDR1 GTSNPN, CDR2 SVGIG (reference sequence). The PCR was carried out with 60 Vbeta primers and 13 Jbeta primers. Sequencing used immunoSEQ multiplex PCR; TCRdb keeps in-frame clones, though not all of them. The data show roughly 160,000 clones, under 90% seen once. The chain recombines TRBV30 with TRBJ2-7; D perhaps matches TRBD2 (6 bases). The receptor's source is a man younger than 40 in good health and CMV-seronegative. Source material: PBMCs. The CDR3 coding sequence is TGTGCCTGGTCAGGGACTCCAGGCGAGCAGTACTTC. It codes for CAWSGTPGEQYF.